This is a list of T cell receptor beta chains from one sample in a study of OX40 agonist ivuxolimab in advanced cancers. TCRdb keeps only in-frame clones here, not all; method: immunoSEQ multiplex PCR. This sample has 65,000 to 90,000 clones, with approximately 78% found just once. The sequencing used CD4+ or CD8+ T cells sorted from blood, collected in a trial of the OX40 agonist ivuxolimab. Every receptor here comes from an adult with an advanced solid tumor such as melanoma, head and neck, liver or kidney cancer. The conserved cysteine and the conserved F or W are not part of the CDR3 here. The order of the fields is CDR3 protein, V gene, J gene.

SALGLAGPTDTQY	TRBV29-1	TRBJ2-3
AISESRGPRIYEQY	TRBV10-3	TRBJ2-7
ASSIRQYQETQY	TRBV5-1	TRBJ2-5
SITQGRGGYT	TRBV29-1	TRBJ1-2
ASSLSQVDNQPQH	TRBV27	TRBJ1-5
ASSTRTSGTDTQY	TRBV7-2	TRBJ2-3
ASSLGLLNEQF	TRBV11-3	TRBJ2-1
ASSLEPDTQY	TRBV7-6	TRBJ2-3
ASSLESYEQY	TRBV5-8	TRBJ2-7
ASFSTYGGVKETQY	TRBV7-6	TRBJ2-5
ASSQRRTGINTIY	TRBV14	TRBJ1-3
ASSFGTGDQQF	TRBV7-2	TRBJ2-1
ASSTDGAGELF	TRBV28	TRBJ2-2
ASSLGTGTSGRYEQY	TRBV28	TRBJ2-7
ASSPGTLMEQF	TRBV18	TRBJ2-1
ASTQAGVMFEQF	TRBV28	TRBJ2-1